A selection of T cell receptor beta chains follows, all from one sample in a study of T cell responses to AZD1222 COVID-19 vaccine. Profiling relied on immunoSEQ multiplex PCR, and the TCRdb table lists in-frame clones only, not all of them. This table holds about 94,000 clones, approximately 88% found once. The material was peripheral blood, obtained 28 days after the second AZD1222 dose. All receptors derive from an adult who received the AZD1222 COVID-19 vaccine. Each CDR3 is given with its conserved first and last residue. Each record gives: clone size, J gene, V gene, D gene, CDR3 DNA, CDR3 protein. A D gene is named only where the DNA matches it firmly. The listing skips clone size in some rows; elsewhere it reads once, few, many or a size class.

size: NA; J: TRBJ1-1; V: TRBV28; D: NA; DNA: TGTGCCAGCAGTTTTTCACAGGGATCTGAAGCTTTCTTT; CDR3: CASSFSQGSEAFF
size: NA; J: TRBJ1-5; V: TRBV6-5; D: TRBD1; DNA: TGTGCCAGCAGCCTCGGGACAGGGAGCAATCAGCCCCAGCATTTT; CDR3: CASSLGTGSNQPQHF
size: NA; J: TRBJ2-5; V: TRBV28; D: TRBD2; DNA: TGTGCCAGCAGTTCACACCTAGCGGGAGAGACCCAGTACTTC; CDR3: CASSSHLAGETQYF
size: few; J: TRBJ2-5; V: TRBV7-9; D: NA; DNA: TGTGCCAGCAGCCAAGGCCCCGGCAGGGAGCAGACCCAGTACTTC; CDR3: CASSQGPGREQTQYF
size: NA; J: TRBJ2-3; V: TRBV9; D: TRBD1; DNA: TGTGCCAGCAGCGTAGGGCAGGGGGCTGTGGATACGCAGTATTTT; CDR3: CASSVGQGAVDTQYF
size: NA; J: TRBJ2-1; V: TRBV3-1/TRBV3-2; D: NA; DNA: TGTGCCACCTCCGGGACTTGGGAGCAGTTCTTC; CDR3: CATSGTWEQFF
size: NA; J: TRBJ2-7; V: TRBV10-2; D: NA; DNA: TGCGCCAGCAGTGAGTCGACCCCCCAGGCGTACGAGCAGTACTTC; CDR3: CASSESTPQAYEQYF
size: NA; J: TRBJ2-7; V: TRBV28; D: TRBD1; DNA: TGTGCCAGCAGTTTATCCGGGACAGGGTCCGTCAAGCAGTACTTC; CDR3: CASSLSGTGSVKQYF
size: NA; J: TRBJ2-2; V: TRBV30; D: NA; DNA: TGTGCCTGGAGCCCACGGATCCAGAACACCGGGGAGCTGTTTTTT; CDR3: CAWSPRIQNTGELFF
size: NA; J: TRBJ2-7; V: TRBV4-3; D: TRBD2; DNA: TGCGCCAGCAGCCAAGATGGGACTAGCGGCTACGAGCAGTACTTC; CDR3: CASSQDGTSGYEQYF
size: once; J: TRBJ1-1; V: TRBV7-2; D: NA; DNA: TGTGCCAGCAGCTCATATTTACGTCCCCCGGCGGCTGAAGCTTTCTTT; CDR3: CASSSYLRPPAAEAFF
size: NA; J: TRBJ2-7; V: TRBV7-9; D: NA; DNA: TGTGCCAGCAGCTTAGGGCGGCAGGGTGGATTAGGGCAGTACTTC; CDR3: CASSLGRQGGLGQYF
size: once; J: TRBJ2-1; V: TRBV11-1; D: NA; DNA: TGTGCCAGCAGCTGGGAGCGGACTCCAAGGTTCTTC; CDR3: CASSWERTPRFF
size: NA; J: TRBJ2-2; V: TRBV19; D: TRBD2; DNA: TGTGCCAGTAGTATAGAGGGCGGGGGCACCGGGGAGCTGTTTTTT; CDR3: CASSIEGGGTGELFF
size: once; J: TRBJ2-7; V: TRBV13; D: NA; DNA: TGTGCCAGCAGCCTGGGGGTAAACTCCTACGAGCAGTACTTC; CDR3: CASSLGVNSYEQYF
size: NA; J: TRBJ2-4; V: TRBV4-1; D: NA; DNA: TGCGCCAGCAGCCAAGTGCTAAGCAAAAACATTCAGTACTTC; CDR3: CASSQVLSKNIQYF